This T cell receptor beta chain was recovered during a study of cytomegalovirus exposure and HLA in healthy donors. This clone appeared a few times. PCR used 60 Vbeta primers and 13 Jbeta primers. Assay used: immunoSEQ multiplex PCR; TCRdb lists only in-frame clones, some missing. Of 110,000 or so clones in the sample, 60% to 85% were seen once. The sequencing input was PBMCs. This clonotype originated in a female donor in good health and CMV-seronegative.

The CDR3 region is CASSMDSTYEQYF. CDR3 sequence (DNA): TGCGCCAGCAGCATGGACAGTACCTACGAGCAGTACTTC. The chain employs TRBV5-1 and TRBJ2-7; maybe TRBD1 (6 bases). There are 13 residues in the CDR3. The V end lost 4 bases, the J end lost 2 bases, and 10 bases lay between the germline ends. Germline V gene lookup returns CDR1 SGHRS and CDR2 YFSETQ.